Below are 14 T cell receptor beta chains sequenced from a single sample in a study of identifying expanded T cells in peripheral blood. The assay was immunoSEQ multiplex PCR, and TCRdb's table has in-frame clones only and misses some. The sample lists about 100,000 clones; 80% to 90% were seen once. The sequenced sample was blood. Receptors were obtained from a person aged 18 to 69 in good health.

The rearrangement uses TRBV5-3 and TRBJ1-1; 7 nucleotides align to TRBD1. TRBV5-3 is reported as an ORF; its role is uncertain. V was clipped by 0 bases and J by 8 bases; unmatched bases: 7. The CDR3 totals 14 residues. The CDR3 sequence is CARSLARGGFEAFF. CDR3 bases: TGTGCCAGAAGCTTGGCCAGGGGGGGTTTCGAAGCTTTCTTT.

V is TRBV9 and J is TRBJ1-1; D remains unclear. Deletions cut 0 bases from V and 5 bases from J, with 8 bases between. This CDR3 comprises 13 residues. CDR1 is SGDLS and CDR2 is YYNGEE in the germline V gene. This CDR3 reads CASSVEVWTEAFF. The DNA for the CDR3 is TGTGCCAGCAGCGTAGAGGTCTGGACTGAAGCTTTCTTT.

This chain links TRBV6-4 with TRBJ2-3, with 11 bases lining up with TRBD2. The germline V gene encodes CDR1 MRHNA and CDR2 SNTAGT. After removal of 3 bases from V and 5 bases from J, the junction contained 7 bases not matched to a gene. The CDR3 sequence is 16 residues long. The CDR3 nucleotides are TGTGCCAGCAGTGAAGTAGCGGGGGGGCCCGAAGATACGCAGTATTTT. It specifies CASSEVAGGPEDTQYF.

This chain connects TRBV4-2 to TRBJ2-1; D possibly matches TRBD1 or TRBD2 (5 bases each). Germline assignment: CDR1 LGHNA and CDR2 YNFKEQ. The V end was cut by 5 bases, the J end by 5 bases, with 31 bases between. The length of the CDR3 is 20 residues. CDR3 bases: TGTGCCAGCAGCAAAAGACTCGTGGGGCCGCTTGGGACGGGCGACAATGAGCAGTTCTTC. This gives the protein CASSKRLVGPLGTGDNEQFF.

The chain carries TRBV4-1 and TRBJ2-5; perhaps TRBD1 as D (6 bases). Germline-derived CDR1 and CDR2 are MGHRA and YSYEKL. The CDR3 loop spans 16 amino acids. V lost 4 bases and J lost 0, with 15 bases in between. The CDR3 is CASSLGSRTDQETQYF. The CDR3, as DNA: TGCGCCAGCAGCCTCGGGTCCCGGACAGACCAAGAGACCCAGTACTTC.

V and J are TRBV19 and TRBJ1-4; D is undetermined. The V and J ends lost 5 bases and 7 bases respectively, with 14 bases between them. CDR3 size: 14 residues. Germline values: CDR1 LNHDA, CDR2 SQIVND (reference sequence). The CDR3: CASSFWAGGEKLFF. The DNA of the CDR3 is TGTGCCAGTAGTTTCTGGGCCGGCGGTGAAAAACTGTTTTTT.

The DNA of the CDR3 is TGTGCCAGCTCACCTAACAGGGTCAGCGAAGAGACCCAGTACTTC. Protein sequence: CASSPNRVSEETQYF. The chain couples TRBV18 to TRBJ2-5; TRBD1 is a possible D gene (6 bases). Germline V gene lookup returns CDR1 KGHSH and CDR2 LQKENI. CDR3 length: 15 amino acids. The V gene lost 3 bases and the J gene lost 3 bases, with 14 bases spanning the gap.

DNA for the CDR3: TGTGCCAGCAGGACAGGGGTGATCTTATATGGCTACACCTTC. This translates into CASRTGVILYGYTF. The chain employs TRBV6-5 and TRBJ1-2, with 8 bases matching TRBD1. The CDR3 runs 14 residues. Germline V lookup: CDR1 MNHEY, CDR2 SVGAGI. V trimming: 6 bases; J trimming: 5 bases; junction bases outside the gene matches: 8.

The chain couples TRBV29-1 to TRBJ1-6; 7 nucleotides line up with TRBD1. This CDR3 contains 13 residues. With V trimmed by 6 bases and J by 7 bases, 6 bases remained unmatched. CDR1 SQVTM and CDR2 ANQGSEA come from the germline V gene. For the CDR3, the DNA is TGCAGCGTCCGACAGGGCCTGAATTCACCCCTCCACTTT. This encodes CSVRQGLNSPLHF.

This rearrangement joins TRBV11-2 to TRBJ2-1; 8 positions agree with TRBD2. The germline V gene has CDR1 SGHAT and CDR2 FQNNGV. The CDR3 contains 16 residues. V was pared by 2 bases and J by 5 bases, with 8 bases of the junction left unmatched. The CDR3 sequence is CASSLWAGGTNNEQFF. Here the CDR3 DNA reads TGTGCCAGCAGCTTATGGGCGGGGGGCACCAACAATGAGCAGTTCTTC.

The chain has TRBV10-3 and TRBJ1-1; no reliable D call. Germline V gene data show CDR1 as ENHRY and CDR2 as SYGVKD. With 11 bases removed from V and 1 base from J, the gap between germline ends came to 14 bases. The CDR3 runs 13 residues. In DNA form, the CDR3 reads TGTGCCGCTAAAAGGGAGGGGAACACTGAAGCTTTCTTT. As protein: CAAKREGNTEAFF.

The chain links TRBV19 to TRBJ2-7; a weak D match, TRBD1 (5 bases). This CDR3 spans 13 amino acids. Trimming pared 3 bases from V and 7 bases from J, leaving 13 bases between. CDR1 is LNHDA, CDR2 SQIVND, per germline (reference sequence). The CDR3 coding sequence is TGTGCCAGTAGTATGGGGCTCCTTGGGGAGCAGTACTTC. Protein product: CASSMGLLGEQYF.

This clone was observed many times. The chain joins TRBV27 to TRBJ2-6; D is undetermined. With 5 bases removed from V and 11 bases from J, the gap between germline ends came to 10 bases. CDR1 and CDR2 from the germline V gene are MNHEY and SMNVEV (reference sequence). This CDR3 contains 12 residues. The CDR3 bases are TGTGCCAGCAGTACCGTGCTGTACGTCCTGACTTTC. It is translated as CASSTVLYVLTF.

This chain links TRBV7-9 with TRBJ1-5; D not certain. The V and J ends lost 4 bases and 4 bases respectively, with 8 bases between them. CDR1 is SEHNR, CDR2 FQNEAQ, per germline (reference sequence). The CDR3 loop spans 13 amino acids. The CDR3 spells CASSSDGNQPQHF. DNA of the CDR3: TGTGCCAGCAGCTCGGACGGAAATCAGCCCCAGCATTTT.